What follows are 13 T cell receptor beta chains derived from one specimen sequenced in a study of blood T cell repertoires in COVID-19. Here immunoSEQ multiplex PCR was the method, and the copy in TCRdb shows in-frame clones only, minus some. The repertoire holds about 190,000 clones, with around 87% as singletons. Sequencing was performed on peripheral blood. These receptor sequences come from a man aged 50-59 years with acute or convalescent COVID-19.

The chain has TRBV7-3 and TRBJ2-3; perhaps TRBD1 as D (5 bases). Between the trimmed V and J ends, which lost 2 bases and 0 bases, there was a span of 9 bases. The CDR3 covers 15 residues. Germline CDR1 reads SGHTA; CDR2 reads FQGTGA. The CDR3 region has the DNA TGTGCCAGCAGCTTAGGACAACCTAGCACAGATACGCAGTATTTT. Translated: CASSLGQPSTDTQYF.

This clone was recorded once. V is TRBV30 and J is TRBJ1-1; no clear D gene. The V end was cut by 0 bases, the J end by 4 bases, with 15 bases between. The CDR3 length is 15 residues. Per germline, CDR1 GTSNPN and CDR2 SVGIG (reference sequence). The CDR3: CAWSVGGPGLTEAFF. The CDR3 DNA reads as TGTGCCTGGAGTGTTGGAGGGCCTGGACTCACTGAAGCTTTCTTT.

The J gene is TRBJ1-5, the V gene TRBV18; a possible D gene is TRBD1 (5 bases). CDR1 and CDR2 (germline): KGHSH, LQKENI. This CDR3 comprises 13 residues. Trimming pared 8 bases from V and 7 bases from J, leaving 15 bases between. The CDR3 DNA reads TGTGCCAGCCACACCAGCAGGGAACAGCCCCAGCATTTT. Its translation: CASHTSREQPQHF. Combining the CDR3 with reference TRBV18 and TRBJ1-5 gives the whole variable domain NAGVMQNPRHLVRRRGQEARLRCSPMKGHSHVYWYRQLPEEGLKFMVYLQKENIIDESGMPKERFSAEFPKEGPSILRIQQVVRGDSAAYFCASHTSREQPQHFGDGTRLSIL.

This clone has only one observation. The V gene is TRBV5-8, the J gene TRBJ2-1, with a weak D call TRBD2 (5 bases). Germline CDR1 is SGHTS and CDR2 is YDEGEE. The CDR3 contains 15 residues. Trimming stripped 2 bases from V and 8 bases from J, with 17 bases between. The DNA of the CDR3 is TGTGCCAGCAGCTTCGACGGGGTGGTAGGCTATGAGCAGTTCTTC. Protein product: CASSFDGVVGYEQFF.

The chain joins TRBV11-2 to TRBJ2-7, with 7 bases identical to TRBD1. The length of the CDR3 is 16 residues. CDR1 SGHAT and CDR2 FQNNGV come from the germline V gene. Unmatched junction bases numbered 13, after V lost 4 bases and J lost 4 bases. In DNA form, the CDR3 reads TGTGCCAGCAGCTCGGTGAAAGGGACAGAAATTTACGAGCAGTACTTC. Its translation: CASSSVKGTEIYEQYF.

The chain combines TRBV4-1 with TRBJ2-4; 10 bases map to TRBD2. V gave up 4 bases and J gave up 9 bases; unmatched junction bases: 18. Germline CDR1 reads MGHRA; CDR2 reads YSYEKL. CDR3 length equals 18 residues. CDR3 sequence reads: CASSLRISESSGGAIQYF. DNA of the CDR3: TGCGCCAGCAGCCTTCGTATCTCTGAATCTAGCGGGGGCGCCATTCAGTACTTC.

This clone showed up just once. The V gene is TRBV5-5, the J gene TRBJ2-5; possibly TRBD2 for D (6 bases). Germline V gene lookup returns CDR1 SGHKS and CDR2 YYEKEE (reference sequence). V lost 0 bases, J lost 4 bases, and 19 bases lay in between. CDR3 length: 17 amino acids. The CDR3 DNA follows: TGTGCCAGCAGCTTGGTTCGGCTAGCGAGCTCTGGAGAGACCCAGTACTTC. Translating gives CASSLVRLASSGETQYF.

V usage is TRBV4-1 and J usage is TRBJ1-6; D unclear. Trimming left V 1 base short and J 6 bases short, with 7 bases between. This CDR3 has 14 amino acids. Germline CDR1 reads MGHRA; CDR2 reads YSYEKL. The DNA for the CDR3 is TGCGCCAGCAGCCAAGGCACAGTTAATTCACCCCTCCACTTT. Its translation is CASSQGTVNSPLHF.

The J gene is TRBJ2-2, the V gene TRBV7-3, with 9 bases matching TRBD1. V lost 4 bases, J lost 6 bases, and 6 bases stayed unmatched. The germline CDR1 and CDR2 sequences are SGHTA and FQGTGA. This CDR3 has 15 residues. The CDR3 sequence is CASSYGTGKSGELFF. The CDR3 DNA reads as TGTGCCAGCAGCTACGGGACAGGGAAGTCCGGGGAGCTGTTTTTT.

This clone is a singleton in its sample. This rearrangement joins TRBV21-1 to TRBJ2-1; TRBD2, as called in the table, went unchecked against the DNA. TRBV21-1 constitutes a pseudogene. The CDR3 spans 13 residues. The CDR3 DNA is TGTGCCAGCAGCAAAGAACTTACGAATGAGCAGTTCTTC. Protein: CASSKELTNEQFF.

V gene TRBV2 combines with J gene TRBJ1-4; D is uncertain. Trimming removed 6 bases from V and 8 bases from J, with 13 bases in between. The CDR3 consists of 13 residues. CDR1 is SNHLY and CDR2 is FYNNEI in the germline V gene. CDR3 sequence: CASRGRLDEKLFF. For the CDR3, the DNA is TGTGCCAGCAGGGGGAGGTTGGACGAAAAACTGTTTTTT. Together with reference TRBV2 and TRBJ1-4, the CDR3 gives the full variable domain: EPEVTQTPSHQVTQMGQEVILRCVPISNHLYFYWYRQILGQKVEFLVSFYNNEISEKSEIFDDQFSVERPDGSNFTLKIRSTKLEDSAMYFCASRGRLDEKLFFGSGTQLSVL.

This chain uses TRBV7-9 with TRBJ1-1; 12 bases align to TRBD1. Germline CDR1 is SEHNR and CDR2 is FQNEAQ (reference sequence). Germline trimming cut 5 bases from V and 3 bases from J; bases unmatched to any gene: 10. CDR3 length: 17 amino acids. CDR3 protein: CASSPPRGTGGDTEAFF. The CDR3 DNA follows: TGTGCCAGCAGCCCTCCCCGTGGGACAGGGGGCGACACTGAAGCTTTCTTT.

This clone has more than one count but fewer than ten. The V gene is TRBV5-5, the J gene TRBJ1-6; 7 nucleotides align to TRBD1. Germline loops: CDR1 SGHKS, CDR2 YYEKEE (reference sequence). This CDR3 is 14 amino acids long. The V and J ends lost 7 bases and 8 bases, in that order; junction bases with no gene match: 9. The CDR3 reads CASGPDRPDSPLHF. The CDR3 DNA follows: TGTGCCAGCGGACCGGACAGGCCAGATTCACCCCTCCACTTT. Full variable domain (rest looked up from reference TRBV5-5 and TRBJ1-6): DAGVTQSPTHLIKTRGQQVTLRCSPISGHKSVSWYQQVLGQGPQFIFQYYEKEERGRGNFPDRFSARQFPNYSSELNVNALLLGDSALYLCASGPDRPDSPLHFGNGTRLTVT.